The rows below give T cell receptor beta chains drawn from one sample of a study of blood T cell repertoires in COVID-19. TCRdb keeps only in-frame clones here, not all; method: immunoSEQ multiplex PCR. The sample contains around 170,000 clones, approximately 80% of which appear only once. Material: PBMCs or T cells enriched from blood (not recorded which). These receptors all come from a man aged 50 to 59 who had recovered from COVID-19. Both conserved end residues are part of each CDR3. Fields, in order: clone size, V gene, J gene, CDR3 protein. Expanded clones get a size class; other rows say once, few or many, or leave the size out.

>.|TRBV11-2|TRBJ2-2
CASSPIRTGRNTGELFF
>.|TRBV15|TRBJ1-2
CATRSGDRGRFHPLTF
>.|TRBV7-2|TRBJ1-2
CASSYNIRGGNYGYTF
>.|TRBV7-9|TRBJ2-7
CASSLGHTAYEQYF
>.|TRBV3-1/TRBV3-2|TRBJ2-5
CASSPPATGGGETQYF
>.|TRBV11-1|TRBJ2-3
CASSLAVSQGATDTQYF
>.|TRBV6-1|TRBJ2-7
CASSDGRGLIYEQYF
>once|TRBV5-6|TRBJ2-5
CASSARGGGPKGTQYF
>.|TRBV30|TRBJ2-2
CAWSLTRAGELFF
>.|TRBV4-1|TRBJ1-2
CASSQAGELGYGYTF
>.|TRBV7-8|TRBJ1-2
CASSGGMSGYTF
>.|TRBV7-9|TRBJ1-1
CASSFTTGTEAFF
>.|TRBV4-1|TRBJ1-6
CASSRFQGKYSPLHF
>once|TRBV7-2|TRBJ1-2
CASSLFRTAGPYGYTF
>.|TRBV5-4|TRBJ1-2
CASSLVQGRDRGYTF
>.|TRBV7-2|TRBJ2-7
CASQLGTGSYEQYF
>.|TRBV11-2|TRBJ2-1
CASSFKRLGQGNNEQFF
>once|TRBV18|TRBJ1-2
CASSPYFTQGQNYGYTF
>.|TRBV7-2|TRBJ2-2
CASSLIGVGTGELFF
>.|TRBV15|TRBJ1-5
CATSLDRGALRVNQPQHF
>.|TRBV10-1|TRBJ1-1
CASSQGKGEAFF
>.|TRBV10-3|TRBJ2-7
CAISVNRVSYEQYF
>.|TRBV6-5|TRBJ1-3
CASSYSNRGGNTIYF